This T cell receptor (beta chain) was obtained from a study of cytomegalovirus exposure and HLA in healthy donors. Trimming removed 1 base from V and 8 bases from J, with 14 bases in between. This CDR3 comprises 14 residues. Germline V lookup: CDR1 SGHVS, CDR2 FQNEAQ. Researchers ran the PCR with 60 Vbeta and 13 Jbeta primers. Produced via immunoSEQ multiplex PCR; TCRdb's table is partial and in-frame only. Of more than 85,000 clones in the sample, 69% were seen once. Material for sequencing was PBMCs. The chain links TRBV7-8 to TRBJ1-2; D is unresolved. The TCR originated in a young man in good health and CMV-seronegative. CDR3 in amino acids: CASSLDVGVRGYTF. CDR3 sequence (DNA): TGTGCCAGCAGCTTAGATGTTGGTGTACGGGGCTACACCTTC. Together with reference TRBV7-8 and TRBJ1-2, the CDR3 gives the full variable domain: GAGVSQSPRYKVAKRGQDVALRCDPISGHVSLFWYQQALGQGPEFLTYFQNEAQLDKSGLPSDRFFAERPEGSVSTLKIQRTQQEDSAVYLCASSLDVGVRGYTFGSGTRLTVV.